This T cell receptor (beta chain) was sequenced during a study of T cell responses to AZD1222 COVID-19 vaccine. Study-level results: Spike-specific TCR breadth and depth grew following two AZD1222 doses. White British ancestry dominated among donors, who included more females, and clonal diversity was possibly underestimated.

As regards this clone: Its target is unknown.

Produced via immunoSEQ multiplex PCR; TCRdb's table is partial and in-frame only. Of some 150,000 clones listed, approximately 85% are singletons. This CDR3 has 16 amino acids. Looked up from germline, CDR1 is LGHDT and CDR2 is YNNKEL (reference sequence). V trimming: 3 bases; J trimming: 9 bases; junction bases outside the gene matches: 14. This clonotype was obtained from an adult who received the MenACWY meningococcal vaccine as a control. Sequencing was performed on peripheral blood, taken 28 days after the second dose of the MenACWY control vaccine. This rearrangement joins TRBV3-1 (or the pseudogene TRBV3-2) to TRBJ2-1; 7 nucleotides align to TRBD1. CDR3 in DNA: TGTGCCAGCAGCCACGCCGCTTACAGGGGTGACGGTGAGCAGTTCTTC. It encodes CASSHAAYRGDGEQFF.